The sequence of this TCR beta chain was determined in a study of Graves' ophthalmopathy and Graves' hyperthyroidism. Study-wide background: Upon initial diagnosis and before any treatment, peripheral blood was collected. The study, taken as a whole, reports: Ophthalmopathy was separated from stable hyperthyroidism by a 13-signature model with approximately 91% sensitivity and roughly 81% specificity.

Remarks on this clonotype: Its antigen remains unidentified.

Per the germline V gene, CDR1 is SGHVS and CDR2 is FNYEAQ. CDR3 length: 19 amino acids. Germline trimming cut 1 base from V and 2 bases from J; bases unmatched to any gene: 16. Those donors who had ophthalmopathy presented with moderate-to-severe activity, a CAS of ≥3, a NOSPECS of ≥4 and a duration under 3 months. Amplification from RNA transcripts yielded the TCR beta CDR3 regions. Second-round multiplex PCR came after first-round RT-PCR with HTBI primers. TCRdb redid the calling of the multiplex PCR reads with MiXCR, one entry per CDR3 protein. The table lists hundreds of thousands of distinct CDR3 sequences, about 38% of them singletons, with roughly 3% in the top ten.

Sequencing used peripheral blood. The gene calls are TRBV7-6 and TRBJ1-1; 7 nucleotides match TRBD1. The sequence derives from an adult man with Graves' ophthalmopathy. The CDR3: CASSLDLLWDSQRNTEAFF. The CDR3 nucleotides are TGTGCCAGCAGCTTAGACCTCCTGTGGGACAGCCAGCGTAACACTGAAGCTTTCTTT.